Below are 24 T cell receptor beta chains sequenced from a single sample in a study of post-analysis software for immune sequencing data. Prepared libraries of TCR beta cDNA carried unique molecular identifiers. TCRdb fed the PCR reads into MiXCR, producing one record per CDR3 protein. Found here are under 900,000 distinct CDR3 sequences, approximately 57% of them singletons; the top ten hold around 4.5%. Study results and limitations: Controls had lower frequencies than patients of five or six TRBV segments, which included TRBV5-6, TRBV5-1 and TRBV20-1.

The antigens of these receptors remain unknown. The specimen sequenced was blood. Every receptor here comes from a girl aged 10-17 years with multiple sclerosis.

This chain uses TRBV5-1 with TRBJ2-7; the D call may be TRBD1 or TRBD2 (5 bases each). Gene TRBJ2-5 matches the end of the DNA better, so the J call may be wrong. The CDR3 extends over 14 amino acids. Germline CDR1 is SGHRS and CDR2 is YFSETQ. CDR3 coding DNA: TGCGCCAGCAGCTTTGAGGGGTGGGAAGAGACCCAGTACTTC. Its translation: CASSFEGWEETQYF.

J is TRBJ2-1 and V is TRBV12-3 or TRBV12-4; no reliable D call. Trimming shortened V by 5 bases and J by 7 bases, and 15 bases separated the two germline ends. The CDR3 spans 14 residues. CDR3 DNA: TGTGCCAGCAGTCCCGATTACACAAGGAATGAGCAGTTCTTC. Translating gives CASSPDYTRNEQFF.

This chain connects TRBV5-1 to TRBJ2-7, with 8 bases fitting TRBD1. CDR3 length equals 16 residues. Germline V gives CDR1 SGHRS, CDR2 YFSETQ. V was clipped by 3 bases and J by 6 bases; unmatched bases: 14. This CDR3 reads CASSSERTGRRSEQYF. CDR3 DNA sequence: TGCGCCAGCAGCTCGGAGCGGACAGGGAGAAGGTCCGAGCAGTACTTC.

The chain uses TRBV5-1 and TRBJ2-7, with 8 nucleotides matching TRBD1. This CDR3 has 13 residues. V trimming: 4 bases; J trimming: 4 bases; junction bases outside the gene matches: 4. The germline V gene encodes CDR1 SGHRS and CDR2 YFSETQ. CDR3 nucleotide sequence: TGCGCCAGCAGCCGGGACAGGTTTTACGAGCAGTACTTC. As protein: CASSRDRFYEQYF.

The CDR3 sequence is CASSEGLASAYNEQFF. CDR3 coding DNA: TGTGCCAGCAGTGAAGGCTTGGCTAGCGCCTACAATGAGCAGTTCTTC. The chain uses TRBV2 and TRBJ2-1; D might be TRBD2 (6 bases). The V and J ends lost 1 base and 2 bases respectively, with 12 bases between them. The CDR3 is 16 residues long. The V gene's germline CDR1 is SNHLY and CDR2 FYNNEI.

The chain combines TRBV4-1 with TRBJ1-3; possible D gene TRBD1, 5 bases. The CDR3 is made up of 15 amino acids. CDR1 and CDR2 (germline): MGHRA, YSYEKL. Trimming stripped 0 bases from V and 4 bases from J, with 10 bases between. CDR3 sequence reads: CASSQDSGSGNTIYF. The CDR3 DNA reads TGCGCCAGCAGCCAAGACTCAGGGTCCGGAAACACCATATATTTT.

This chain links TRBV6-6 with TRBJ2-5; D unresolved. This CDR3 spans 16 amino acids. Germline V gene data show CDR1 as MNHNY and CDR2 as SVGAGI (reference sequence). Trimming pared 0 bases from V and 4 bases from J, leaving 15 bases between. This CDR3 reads CASSYSPFTWAETQYF. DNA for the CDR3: TGTGCCAGCAGTTACTCGCCATTCACCTGGGCAGAGACCCAGTACTTC.

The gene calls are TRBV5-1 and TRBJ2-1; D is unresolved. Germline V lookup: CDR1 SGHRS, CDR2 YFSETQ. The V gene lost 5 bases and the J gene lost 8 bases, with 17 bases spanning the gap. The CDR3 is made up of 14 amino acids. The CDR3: CASREMELFDEQFF. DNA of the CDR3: TGCGCCAGCAGGGAGATGGAACTATTCGATGAGCAGTTCTTC.

The CDR3 spells CASSVGGRWEETQYF. CDR3 DNA: TGTGCCAGCAGCGTAGGCGGCAGGTGGGAAGAGACCCAGTACTTC. The V gene is TRBV9, the J gene TRBJ2-5, with no clear D. The CDR3 length is 15 residues. Trimming pared 0 bases from V and 3 bases from J, leaving 12 bases between. Germline CDR1 reads SGDLS; CDR2 reads YYNGEE.

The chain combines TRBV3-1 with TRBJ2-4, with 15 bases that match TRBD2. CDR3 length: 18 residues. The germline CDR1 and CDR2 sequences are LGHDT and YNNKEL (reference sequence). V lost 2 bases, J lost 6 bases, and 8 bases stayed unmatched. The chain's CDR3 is CASSQSPGLAGGGNIQYF. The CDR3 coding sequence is TGTGCCAGCAGCCAATCCCCGGGACTAGCGGGAGGAGGAAACATTCAGTACTTC. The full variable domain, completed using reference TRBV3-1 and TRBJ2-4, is DTAVSQTPKYLVTQMGNDKSIKCEQNLGHDTMYWYKQDSKKFLKIMFSYNNKELIINETVPNRFSPKSPDKAHLNLHINSLELGDSAVYFCASSQSPGLAGGGNIQYFGAGTRLSVL.

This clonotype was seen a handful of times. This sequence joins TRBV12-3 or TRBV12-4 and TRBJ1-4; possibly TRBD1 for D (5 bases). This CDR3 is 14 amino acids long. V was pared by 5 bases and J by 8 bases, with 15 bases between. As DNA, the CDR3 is TGTGCCAGCAGTCCCTCGGGGGTAGGGGAAAAACTGTTTTTT. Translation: CASSPSGVGEKLFF.

CDR3 in DNA: TGCAGTGCTAGTAAGGCGGGCATAGACGATCAGCCCCAGCATTTT. It encodes CSASKAGIDDQPQHF. The chain links TRBV20-1 to TRBJ1-5; no clear D gene. This CDR3 is 15 amino acids long. Germline values: CDR1 DFQATT, CDR2 SNEGSKA (reference sequence). V lost 3 bases, J lost 5 bases, and 17 bases lay in between.

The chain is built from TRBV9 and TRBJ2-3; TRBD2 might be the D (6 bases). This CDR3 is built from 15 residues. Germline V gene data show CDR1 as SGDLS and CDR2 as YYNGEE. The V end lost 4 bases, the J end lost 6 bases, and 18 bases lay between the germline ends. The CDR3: CASSRTNGSTDTQYF. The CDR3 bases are TGTGCCAGCAGCAGGACTAACGGGAGTACCGATACGCAGTATTTT.

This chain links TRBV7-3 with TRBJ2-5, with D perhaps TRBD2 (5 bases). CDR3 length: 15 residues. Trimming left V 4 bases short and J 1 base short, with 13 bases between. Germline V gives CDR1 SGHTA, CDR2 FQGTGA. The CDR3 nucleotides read TGTGCCAGCAGCTCAGGTGGAGGCAGCCAAGAGACCCAGTACTTC. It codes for CASSSGGGSQETQYF. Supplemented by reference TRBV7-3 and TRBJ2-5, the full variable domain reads GAGVSQTPSNKVTEKGKYVELRCDPISGHTALYWYRQSLGQGPEFLIYFQGTGAADDSGLPNDRFFAVRPEGSVSTLKIQRTERGDSAVYLCASSSGGGSQETQYFGPGTRLLVL.

The DNA of the CDR3 is TGCAGTGCTAGTAAGGGGCCCGTCACCCAAGAGACCCAGTACTTC. Protein product: CSASKGPVTQETQYF. This rearrangement joins TRBV20-1 to TRBJ2-5, with a tentative D call TRBD1 (5 bases). The CDR3 has 15 residues. Germline V gene data show CDR1 as DFQATT and CDR2 as SNEGSKA (reference sequence). Trimming removed 3 bases from V and 1 base from J, with 15 bases in between.

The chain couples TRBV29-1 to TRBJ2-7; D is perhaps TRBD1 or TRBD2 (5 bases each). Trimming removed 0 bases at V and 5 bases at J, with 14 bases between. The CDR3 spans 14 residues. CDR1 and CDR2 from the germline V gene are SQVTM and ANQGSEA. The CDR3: CSVEDRPGTDEQYF. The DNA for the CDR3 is TGCAGCGTTGAAGATCGCCCAGGGACCGACGAGCAGTACTTC.

CDR3 bases: TGTGCCAGCAGAGAGGGACTTGGTGAGCAGTTCTTC. Translating gives CASREGLGEQFF. The V gene is TRBV7-9, the J gene TRBJ2-7; the D gene is possibly TRBD2 (6 bases). The J call is in doubt because the DNA end fits TRBJ2-1 better. From germline, CDR1 is SEHNR and CDR2 FQNEAQ (reference sequence). This CDR3 spans 12 amino acids.

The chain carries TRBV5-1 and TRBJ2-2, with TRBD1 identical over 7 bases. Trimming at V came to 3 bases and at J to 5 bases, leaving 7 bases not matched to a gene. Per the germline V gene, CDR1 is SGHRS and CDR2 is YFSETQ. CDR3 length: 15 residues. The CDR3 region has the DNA TGCGCCAGCAGCTCCGACAGGGAAGTGACCGGGGAGCTGTTTTTT. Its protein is CASSSDREVTGELFF.

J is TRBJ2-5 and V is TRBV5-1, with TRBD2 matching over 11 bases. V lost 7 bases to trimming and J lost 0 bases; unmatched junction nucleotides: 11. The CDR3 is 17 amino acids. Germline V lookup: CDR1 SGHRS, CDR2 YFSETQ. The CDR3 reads CASLLGTSGLNQETQYF. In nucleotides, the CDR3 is TGCGCCAGCCTCCTCGGGACTAGCGGCCTGAACCAAGAGACCCAGTACTTC.

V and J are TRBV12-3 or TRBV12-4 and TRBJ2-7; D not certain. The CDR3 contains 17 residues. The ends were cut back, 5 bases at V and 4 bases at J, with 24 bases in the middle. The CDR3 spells CASSPSPMGLGRYEQYF. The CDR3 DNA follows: TGTGCCAGCAGTCCGTCCCCGATGGGCCTCGGAAGGTACGAGCAGTACTTC.

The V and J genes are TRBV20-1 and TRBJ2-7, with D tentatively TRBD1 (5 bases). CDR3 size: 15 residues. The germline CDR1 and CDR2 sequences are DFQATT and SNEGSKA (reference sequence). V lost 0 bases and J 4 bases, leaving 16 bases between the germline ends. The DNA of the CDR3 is TGCAGTGCTAGAGATCCTGAGACAGCCGCATACGAGCAGTACTTC. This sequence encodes CSARDPETAAYEQYF.

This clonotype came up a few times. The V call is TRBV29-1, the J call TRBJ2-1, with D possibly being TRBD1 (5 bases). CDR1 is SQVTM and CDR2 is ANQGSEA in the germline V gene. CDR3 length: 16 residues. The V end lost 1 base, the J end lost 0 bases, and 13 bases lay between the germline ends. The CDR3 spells CSVEGGLGGSYNEQFF. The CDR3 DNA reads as TGCAGCGTTGAAGGGGGCCTTGGCGGCTCCTACAATGAGCAGTTCTTC.

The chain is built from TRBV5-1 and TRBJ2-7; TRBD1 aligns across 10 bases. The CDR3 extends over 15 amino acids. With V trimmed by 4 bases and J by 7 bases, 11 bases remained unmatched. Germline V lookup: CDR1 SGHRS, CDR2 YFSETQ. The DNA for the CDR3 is TGCGCCAGCAGCGAGACAGGGGGCCCTACGGGAGAGCAGTACTTC. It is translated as CASSETGGPTGEQYF.

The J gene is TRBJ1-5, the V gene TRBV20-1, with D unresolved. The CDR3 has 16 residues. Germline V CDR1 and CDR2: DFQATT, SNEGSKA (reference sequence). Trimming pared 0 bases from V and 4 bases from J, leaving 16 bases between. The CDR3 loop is CSAREPVGVRNQPQHF. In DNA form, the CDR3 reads TGCAGTGCTAGAGAACCTGTCGGGGTTCGGAATCAGCCCCAGCATTTT.